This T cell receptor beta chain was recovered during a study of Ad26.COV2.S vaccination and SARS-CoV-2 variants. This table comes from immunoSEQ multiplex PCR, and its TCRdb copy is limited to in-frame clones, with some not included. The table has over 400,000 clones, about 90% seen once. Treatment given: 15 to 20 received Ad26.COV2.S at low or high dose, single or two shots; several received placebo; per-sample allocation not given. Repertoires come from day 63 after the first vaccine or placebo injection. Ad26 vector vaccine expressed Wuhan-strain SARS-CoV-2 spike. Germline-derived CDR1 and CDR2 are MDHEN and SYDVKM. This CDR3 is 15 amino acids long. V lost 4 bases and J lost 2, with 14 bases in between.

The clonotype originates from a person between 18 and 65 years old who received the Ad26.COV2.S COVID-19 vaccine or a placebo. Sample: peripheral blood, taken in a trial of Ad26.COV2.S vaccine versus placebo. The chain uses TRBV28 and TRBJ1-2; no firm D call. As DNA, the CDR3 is TGTGCCAGCAGTTCGTTCTCTCATTGGAACTATGGCTACACCTTC. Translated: CASSSFSHWNYGYTF.